Presented here are 2 T cell receptor beta chains from one specimen sequenced in a study of blood T cells in healthy people across ages. Primed by a sample-barcoded 5' primer and a J-beta primer mix, a second PCR proceeded for about 6 to 12 cycles. TCRdb itself ran the 5' RACE reads through MiXCR, one entry per CDR3 protein. The sample has around 500,000 distinct CDR3 sequences; 27% are singletons. These records were also assigned to another study, of T cells of mothers and their children.

The sample taken for sequencing was blood. Source of these receptors: a boy aged 2-15 years in good health.

The table lists this clonotype with a few counts. At one end the junction does not follow the germline gene, possibly because of a read error. V gene TRBV12-3 or TRBV12-4 combines with J gene TRBJ1-1, with 7 positions matching TRBD1. This CDR3 region has 16 residues. CDR3 loop: CASNTGAGKENTEVFF. DNA of the CDR3: TGTGCCAGCAATACAGGGGCAGGGAAGGAGAACACTGAAGTTTTCTTT.

This chain joins TRBV28 and TRBJ2-3, with a weak D call TRBD1 (6 bases). V lost 6 bases and J lost 4, with 14 bases in between. The CDR3 is 14 amino acids. Per the germline V gene, CDR1 is MDHEN and CDR2 is SYDVKM. CDR3 sequence reads: CASSPPQGADTQYF. In DNA form, the CDR3 reads TGTGCCAGCAGCCCACCACAGGGAGCAGATACGCAGTATTTT. Supplemented by reference TRBV28 and TRBJ2-3, the full variable domain reads DVKVTQSSRYLVKRTGEKVFLECVQDMDHENMFWYRQDPGLGLRLIYFSYDVKMKEKGDIPEGYSVSREKKERFSLILESASTNQTSMYLCASSPPQGADTQYFGPGTRLTVL.